The clone carrying this TCR beta chain was picked up many times. Its antigen is unknown. Nobody among the patients had been given any treatment before thyroid surgery. Original analysis: Built for papillary thyroid cancer, a distant-metastasis classifier drew on CDR3 differences across clinicopathological groups. MiXCR re-clonotyped the PCR reads for TCRdb. In this record, the V and J calls reflect TCRdb's handling and not the investigators' own analysis. The sample lists around 19,000 clones, roughly 24% seen once, with roughly 6.6% in the top ten. Trimming took off 4 bases at V and 13 bases at J, with 15 bases between the two ends. CDR1 is SGHDT, CDR2 YYEEEE, per germline. CDR3 length: 12 amino acids. The data belong to a study of metastatic and nonmetastatic thyroid tumors. For the study at large: Repertoires from blood and tumor or nodule tissue of malignant and benign thyroid patients were compared. Regarding the study as a whole: Relative to benign nodules, malignant thyroid tumors were reportedly characterized by significantly elevated TCR beta diversity in blood and tumor.

The gene calls are TRBV5-6 and TRBJ2-1; D may match TRBD1 or TRBD2 (6 bases each). This clonotype was obtained from a female donor with papillary thyroid cancer or a benign thyroid nodule (not recorded which). Some clones in this sample may be carry-over from other donors' samples. Sequencing used tumor tissue. CDR3 loop: CASSRGVRDQFF. CDR3 in DNA: TGTGCCAGCAGCAGGGGGGTGAGGGACCAGTTCTTC.